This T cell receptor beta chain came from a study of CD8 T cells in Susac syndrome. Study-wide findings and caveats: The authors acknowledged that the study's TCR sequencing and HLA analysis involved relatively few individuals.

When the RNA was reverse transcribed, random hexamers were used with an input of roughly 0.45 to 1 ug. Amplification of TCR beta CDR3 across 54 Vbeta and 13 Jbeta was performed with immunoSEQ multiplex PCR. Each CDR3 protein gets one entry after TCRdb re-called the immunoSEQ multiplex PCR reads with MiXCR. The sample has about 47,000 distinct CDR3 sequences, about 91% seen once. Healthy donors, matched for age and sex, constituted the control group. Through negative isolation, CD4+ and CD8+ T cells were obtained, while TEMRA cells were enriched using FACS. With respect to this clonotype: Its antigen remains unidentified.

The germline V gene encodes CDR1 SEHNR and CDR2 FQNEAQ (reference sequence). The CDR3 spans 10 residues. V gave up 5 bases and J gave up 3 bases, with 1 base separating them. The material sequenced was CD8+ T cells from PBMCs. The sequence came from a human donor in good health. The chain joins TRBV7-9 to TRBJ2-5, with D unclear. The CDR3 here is CASSEETQYF. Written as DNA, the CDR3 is TGTGCCAGCAGCGAAGAGACCCAGTACTTC. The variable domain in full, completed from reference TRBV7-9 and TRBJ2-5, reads DTGVSQNPRHKITKRGQNVTFRCDPISEHNRLYWYRQTLGQGPEFLTYFQNEAQLEKSRLLSDRFSAERPKGSFSTLEIQRTEQGDSAMYLCASSEETQYFGPGTRLLVL.